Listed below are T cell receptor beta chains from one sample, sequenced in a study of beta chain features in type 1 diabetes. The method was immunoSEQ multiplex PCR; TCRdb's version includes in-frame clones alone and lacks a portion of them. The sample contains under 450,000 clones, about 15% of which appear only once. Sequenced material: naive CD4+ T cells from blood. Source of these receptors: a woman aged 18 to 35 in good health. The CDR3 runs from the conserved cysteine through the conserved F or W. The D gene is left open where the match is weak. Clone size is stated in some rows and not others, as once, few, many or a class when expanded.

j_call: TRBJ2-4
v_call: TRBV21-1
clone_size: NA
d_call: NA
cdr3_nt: TGTGCCAGCAGCCGTGGAGGGCCTCGAGGCAAAAACATTCAGTACTTC
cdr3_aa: CASSRGGPRGKNIQYF

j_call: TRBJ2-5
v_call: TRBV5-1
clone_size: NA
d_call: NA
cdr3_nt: TGCGCCAGCAGCTTGGACAGGGAGGGGGAGACCCAGTACTTC
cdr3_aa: CASSLDREGETQYF

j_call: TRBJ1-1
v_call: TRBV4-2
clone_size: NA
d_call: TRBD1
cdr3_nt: TGTGCCAGCAGCCGAGGGACAGGGGGCGAGAATACCGCTGAAGCTTTCTTT
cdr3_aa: CASSRGTGGENTAEAFF

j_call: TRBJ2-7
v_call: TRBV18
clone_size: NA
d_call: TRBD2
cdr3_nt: TGTGCCAGCTCGCAGACTAGCGGGAGGTTCTACGAGCAGTACTTC
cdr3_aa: CASSQTSGRFYEQYF

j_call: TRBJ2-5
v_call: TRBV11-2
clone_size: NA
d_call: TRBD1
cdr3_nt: TGTGCCAGCAGCTCCGCCGGGACAGTCACGACAGAGACCCAGTACTTC
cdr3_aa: CASSSAGTVTTETQYF

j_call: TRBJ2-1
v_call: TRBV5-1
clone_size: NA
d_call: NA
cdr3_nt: TGCGCCAGCAGCTTGGTTGGTAGCGACAATGAGCAGTTCTTC
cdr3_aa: CASSLVGSDNEQFF

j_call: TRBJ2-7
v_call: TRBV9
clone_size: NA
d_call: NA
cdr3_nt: TGTGCCAGCAGCCCCCGGGCAGGGCCCTACGAGCAGTACTTC
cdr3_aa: CASSPRAGPYEQYF

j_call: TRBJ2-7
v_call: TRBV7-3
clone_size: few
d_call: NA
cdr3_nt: TGTGCCAGCAGCCCGACACCGGAGAACTGGAGGGAGCAGTACTTC
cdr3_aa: CASSPTPENWREQYF

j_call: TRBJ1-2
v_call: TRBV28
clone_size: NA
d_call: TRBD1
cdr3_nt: TGTGCCAGCAGGGGGGGGGACAGGGGTCTTACTCCCCTCTATGGCTACACCTTC
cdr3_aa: CASRGGDRGLTPLYGYTF

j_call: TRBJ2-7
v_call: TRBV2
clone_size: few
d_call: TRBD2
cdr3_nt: TGTGCCAGCAGTGAACGACTAGCGGGCCGAAGCTCCTACGAGCAGTACTTC
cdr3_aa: CASSERLAGRSSYEQYF

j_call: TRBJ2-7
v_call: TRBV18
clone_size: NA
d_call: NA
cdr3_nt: TGTGCCAGCTCGGCTTCACAGGGCTACGAGCAGTACTTC
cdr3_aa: CASSASQGYEQYF

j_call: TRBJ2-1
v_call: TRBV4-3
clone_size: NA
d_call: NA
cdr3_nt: TGCGCCAGCAGCCAAGATTACGGACACTCCTACAATGAGCAGTTCTTC
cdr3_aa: CASSQDYGHSYNEQFF

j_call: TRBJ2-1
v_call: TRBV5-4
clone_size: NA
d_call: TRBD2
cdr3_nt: TGCGCCAGCAGTACTCTAGCGGATCTCTACAATGAGCAGTTCTTC
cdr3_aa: CASSTLADLYNEQFF

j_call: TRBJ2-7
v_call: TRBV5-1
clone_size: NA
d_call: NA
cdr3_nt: TGCGCCAGCAGTCCTAACCAGGGCTCCTACGAGCAGTACTTC
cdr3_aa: CASSPNQGSYEQYF

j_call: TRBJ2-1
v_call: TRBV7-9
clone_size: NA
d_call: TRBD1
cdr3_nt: TGTGCCAGCAGCTTGGGACAGTACAATGAGCAGTTCTTC
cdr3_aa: CASSLGQYNEQFF

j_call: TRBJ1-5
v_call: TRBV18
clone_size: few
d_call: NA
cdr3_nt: TGTGCCAGCTCAGACAGGATTAGCAATCAGCCCCAGCATTTT
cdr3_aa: CASSDRISNQPQHF

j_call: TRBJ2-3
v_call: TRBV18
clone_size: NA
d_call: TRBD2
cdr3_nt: TGTGCCAGCTCACCACTAGCGGGAACGGAAGATACGCAGTATTTT
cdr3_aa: CASSPLAGTEDTQYF

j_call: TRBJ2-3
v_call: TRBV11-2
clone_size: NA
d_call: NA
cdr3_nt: TGTGCCAGCAGCTTAACTCCCGCGCAGTATTTT
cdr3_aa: CASSLTPAQYF

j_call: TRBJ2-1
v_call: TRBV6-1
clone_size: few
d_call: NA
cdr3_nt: TGTGCCAGCAGCCCCCTAGGAAAGGAGCAGTTCTTC
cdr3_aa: CASSPLGKEQFF

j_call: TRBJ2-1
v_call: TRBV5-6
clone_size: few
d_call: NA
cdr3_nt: TGTGCCAGCAGCTACCGGGACTTCCTCTCCTACAATGAGCAGTTCTTC
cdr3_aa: CASSYRDFLSYNEQFF

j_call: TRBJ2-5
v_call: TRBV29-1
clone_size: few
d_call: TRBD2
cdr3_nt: TGCAGCGTTAGCGGGAGGTTGGGAGAGACCCAGTACTTC
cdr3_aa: CSVSGRLGETQYF

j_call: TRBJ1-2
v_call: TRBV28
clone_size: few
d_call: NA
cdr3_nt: TGTGCCAGCATGGCCAGTTATGGCTACACCTTC
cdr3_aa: CASMASYGYTF

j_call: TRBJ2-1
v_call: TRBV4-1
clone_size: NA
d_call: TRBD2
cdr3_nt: TGCGCCAGCAGCCAAGATAAGGGCGGGAGGAATGAGCAGTTCTTC
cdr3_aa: CASSQDKGGRNEQFF

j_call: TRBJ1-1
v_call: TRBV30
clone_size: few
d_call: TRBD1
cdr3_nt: TGTGCCTGGACCCCCCTCGGGACAGAATACCTTAACACTGAAGCTTTCTTT
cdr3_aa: CAWTPLGTEYLNTEAFF

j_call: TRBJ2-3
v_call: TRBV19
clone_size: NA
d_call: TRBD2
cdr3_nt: TGTGCCAGTAGTATAGGCCTAGCGGGAGCAGATACGCAGTATTTT
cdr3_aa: CASSIGLAGADTQYF

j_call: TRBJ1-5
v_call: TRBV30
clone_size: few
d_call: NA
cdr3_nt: TGTGCCTGGGACACAGGTAATCAGCCCCAGCATTTT
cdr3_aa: CAWDTGNQPQHF

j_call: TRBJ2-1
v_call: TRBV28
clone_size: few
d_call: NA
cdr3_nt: TGTGCCAGCAGTTCACCGGGACAACTTTCCTACAATGAGCAGTTCTTC
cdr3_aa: CASSSPGQLSYNEQFF

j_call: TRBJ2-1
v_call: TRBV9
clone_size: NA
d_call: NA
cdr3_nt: TGTGCCAGCAGCGTAGGGGGAGAGATTCGGGTCAATGAGCAGTTCTTC
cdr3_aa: CASSVGGEIRVNEQFF

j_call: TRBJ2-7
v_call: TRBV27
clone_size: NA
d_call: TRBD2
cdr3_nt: TGTGCCAGCAGCTCCCCACTAGCGGGGTCCTACGAGCAGTACTTC
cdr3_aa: CASSSPLAGSYEQYF